The 20 T cell receptor beta chains presented below share a single source sample, sequenced in a study of blood T cell repertoires in COVID-19. Assay: immunoSEQ multiplex PCR; the TCRdb copy retains only in-frame clones and omits some. The sample holds over 300,000 clones, 90% seen once. Sequencing input: peripheral blood. These receptors came from a man aged 18 to 29 with active or convalescent COVID-19.

This chain connects TRBV7-2 to TRBJ2-4, with 10 bases lining up with TRBD2. V lost 4 bases and J lost 7; bases outside the gene matches: 1. The CDR3 consists of 13 residues. Germline values: CDR1 SGHTA, CDR2 FQGNSA. The CDR3 loop reads CASSSAGGNIQYF. CDR3 nucleotides: TGTGCCAGCAGCTCAGCGGGGGGGAACATTCAGTACTTC.

Note on this clone: Other DNA sequences in the sample encode the same CDR3. The genes are TRBV27 and TRBJ2-1, with D perhaps matching TRBD1 (6 bases). V lost 6 bases to trimming and J lost 0 bases, with 12 bases between them. The germline gives CDR1 MNHEY, CDR2 SMNVEV (reference sequence). CDR3 length: 15 amino acids. The CDR3 reads CASSFRGSSYNEQFF. CDR3 coding DNA: TGTGCCAGCAGCTTCAGGGGAAGCTCCTACAATGAGCAGTTCTTC.

The chain has TRBV7-9 and TRBJ2-7; D possibly corresponds to TRBD1 (5 bases). The V and J ends lost 2 bases and 2 bases respectively, with 7 bases between them. Germline V gene sequence: CDR1 SEHNR, CDR2 FQNEAQ (reference sequence). The CDR3 consists of 13 residues. CDR3 residues: CASSLQGTYEQYF. The CDR3 bases are TGTGCCAGCAGCTTACAGGGCACCTACGAGCAGTACTTC.

This sequence joins TRBV9 and TRBJ2-5, with 12 bases aligning to TRBD2. Germline V gives CDR1 SGDLS, CDR2 YYNGEE. Trimming took 0 bases from V and 4 from J; bases not matched to a gene: 10. The CDR3 sequence is 18 residues long. Here the CDR3 reads CASSVGPSGRARGETQYF. Written as DNA, the CDR3 is TGTGCCAGCAGCGTAGGGCCTAGCGGGAGGGCCCGGGGAGAGACCCAGTACTTC.

The chain joins TRBV27 to TRBJ2-7; 10 nucleotides agree with TRBD2. Germline trimming cut 5 bases from V and 4 bases from J; bases unmatched to any gene: 5. In germline, CDR1 is MNHEY, CDR2 SMNVEV (reference sequence). The CDR3 is 14 amino acids. This chain's CDR3 is CASSPRLAGYEQYF. The CDR3 nucleotides are TGTGCCAGCAGTCCCAGACTAGCGGGTTACGAGCAGTACTTC.

This clone came up once. The chain uses TRBV7-6 and TRBJ2-7; 8 bases line up with TRBD1. The CDR3 is made up of 17 amino acids. Germline V gene data show CDR1 as SGHVS and CDR2 as FNYEAQ. J gave up 1 base and V 4 bases, and 12 bases lay outside the gene matches. The CDR3 spells CASSSGTGHSISYEQYF. CDR3 nucleotide sequence: TGTGCCAGCAGCTCCGGGACAGGCCACTCGATTTCCTACGAGCAGTACTTC.

Regarding this clone: A junction boundary mismatches the germline segment, possibly from a read error. The chain carries TRBV19 and TRBJ2-6, with 7 nucleotides matching TRBD1. The CDR3 loop spans 15 amino acids. Germline assignment: CDR1 LNHDA and CDR2 SQIVND (reference sequence). CDR3 amino acids: CASSPGGTGANVLTF. The CDR3 bases are TGTGCCAGTAGCCCAGGGGGAACTGGGGCCAACGTGCTGACTTTC.

This sequence joins TRBV7-9 and TRBJ1-2, with D hard to call. Germline values: CDR1 SEHNR, CDR2 FQNEAQ (reference sequence). V lost 3 bases and J lost 2, with 7 bases in between. This CDR3 contains 13 residues. CDR3 region: CASSFNQNYGYTF. Written as DNA, the CDR3 is TGTGCCAGCAGCTTTAACCAGAACTATGGCTACACCTTC.

To note about this clone: In the same sample, other DNA sequences code for this CDR3. J is TRBJ1-2 and V is TRBV29-1; D is ambiguous. The CDR3 has 11 residues. Germline assignment: CDR1 SQVTM and CDR2 ANQGSEA. The V gene lost 7 bases and the J gene lost 3 bases, with 9 bases spanning the gap. The CDR3 nucleotides are TGCAGCGCTGGGCAGGACTATGGCTACACCTTC. Its protein product is CSAGQDYGYTF.

The V call is TRBV19, the J call TRBJ1-5; 7 nucleotides agree with TRBD1. The CDR3 is 12 amino acids. Germline V gene lookup returns CDR1 LNHDA and CDR2 SQIVND (reference sequence). V lost 9 bases and J lost 7; bases outside the gene matches: 6. CDR3 sequence: CASQYRGQPQHF. CDR3 sequence (DNA): TGTGCCAGCCAATACAGGGGCCAGCCCCAGCATTTT.

This clone occurred once. The J gene is TRBJ2-7, the V gene TRBV6-5; D gene ambiguous. Germline loops: CDR1 MNHEY, CDR2 SVGAGI. The CDR3 loop spans 14 amino acids. V shed 2 bases and J shed 3 bases, with 11 bases lying between them. In DNA form, the CDR3 reads TGTGCCAGCAGTTACGGGTCGGAGTACTACGAGCAGTACTTC. It specifies CASSYGSEYYEQYF.

This clone showed up just a few times. CDR3 loop: CASSQGLDRDRYTF. CDR3 DNA: TGTGCCAGCAGCCAAGGGTTGGACAGGGATCGCTACACCTTC. V is TRBV4-2 and J is TRBJ1-2; 8 bases agree with TRBD1. Germline V gene data show CDR1 as LGHNA and CDR2 as YNFKEQ. With V trimmed by 1 base and J by 9 bases, 7 bases remained unmatched. The CDR3 consists of 14 residues.

The V and J genes are TRBV27 and TRBJ1-5, with D unclear. Germline assignment: CDR1 MNHEY and CDR2 SMNVEV (reference sequence). V was shortened by 5 bases and J by 10 bases, with 18 bases between the two germline ends. The CDR3 has 14 amino acids. The DNA for the CDR3 is TGTGCCAGCAGTATAGGAGCGATATCAGAACCCCAGCATTTT. Amino acid sequence: CASSIGAISEPQHF.

This clone is medium-sized (0.01 to 0.1%) by share. The rearrangement links TRBV29-1 to TRBJ1-5; no definite D call. Germline CDR1 and CDR2: SQVTM and ANQGSEA. This CDR3 is 12 amino acids long. Trimming pared 5 bases from V and 3 bases from J, leaving 8 bases between. The CDR3 spells CSVQSNNQPQHF. CDR3 nucleotides: TGCAGCGTTCAGTCAAACAATCAGCCCCAGCATTTT.

This clone was counted a single time. This sequence joins TRBV7-2 and TRBJ2-7, with TRBD2 matching 11 bases. Germline V lookup: CDR1 SGHTA, CDR2 FQGNSA. Unmatched junction bases numbered 9, after V lost 5 bases and J lost 3 bases. The CDR3 contains 16 residues. CDR3 coding DNA: TGTGCCAGCAGCAGAAATGCCCTAGCGGGAGGCTACGAGCAGTACTTC. It yields the protein CASSRNALAGGYEQYF.

The chain couples TRBV7-9 to TRBJ1-1; 9 nucleotides match TRBD1. Germline CDR1 and CDR2: SEHNR and FQNEAQ (reference sequence). This CDR3 spans 15 amino acids. V lost 5 bases to trimming and J lost 1 base; unmatched junction nucleotides: 5. The CDR3 DNA reads TGTGCCAGCAGCGAGTGGGACAGGGCGAACACTGAAGCTTTCTTT. It yields the protein CASSEWDRANTEAFF.

This clone was seen more than once but under ten times. The chain combines TRBV5-1 with TRBJ2-3, with D perhaps TRBD1 (6 bases). Germline V gene sequence: CDR1 SGHRS, CDR2 YFSETQ. CDR3 length: 16 amino acids. V was shortened by 3 bases and J by 0 bases, with 14 bases between the two germline ends. In nucleotides, the CDR3 is TGCGCCAGCAGCTACCCACGGGACACTAGCACAGATACGCAGTATTTT. This sequence encodes CASSYPRDTSTDTQYF. Variable domain in full (rest from reference TRBV5-1 and TRBJ2-3): KAGVTQTPRYLIKTRGQQVTLSCSPISGHRSVSWYQQTPGQGLQFLFEYFSETQRNKGNFPGRFSGRQFSNSRSEMNVSTLELGDSALYLCASSYPRDTSTDTQYFGPGTRLTVL.

The chain links TRBV28 to TRBJ1-5; D not resolved. Germline lookup yields CDR1 MDHEN and CDR2 SYDVKM. The V gene lost 2 bases and the J gene lost 8 bases, with 7 bases spanning the gap. There are 12 residues in the CDR3. Written as DNA, the CDR3 is TGTGCCAGCAGTTTAGGCGGAGAGCCCCAGCATTTT. The encoded protein is CASSLGGEPQHF.

The CDR3 is CASSPGTSGGAEETQYF. The CDR3 bases are TGTGCCAGCAGCCCTGGGACTAGCGGGGGGGCCGAAGAGACCCAGTACTTC. The chain links TRBV9 to TRBJ2-5; TRBD2 matches at 16 bases. Germline V lookup: CDR1 SGDLS, CDR2 YYNGEE. This CDR3 contains 17 residues. V shed 4 bases and J 3 bases; nucleotides not matched to a gene: 6.

The chain links TRBV11-3 to TRBJ2-7; 12 bases are shared with TRBD2. The CDR3 consists of 15 residues. Germline lookup yields CDR1 SGHNT and CDR2 YENEEA. V dropped 1 base and J dropped 3; count of bases not matched to a gene: 1. CDR3 sequence (DNA): TGTGCCAGCAGCTTAGGGACTAGCGGGATCTACGAGCAGTACTTC. Its translation: CASSLGTSGIYEQYF.